These 11 T cell receptor beta chains were sequenced from one sample in a study of blood T cells in healthy people across ages. For the second PCR, which ran for roughly 6 to 11 cycles, a sample-barcoded 5' primer and a J-beta primer mix were used. Using its own MiXCR run on the 5' RACE reads, TCRdb lists one record per CDR3 protein. The data contain about a million distinct CDR3 sequences, about two fifths of them seen just once; the ten biggest clones take up about 12%. Material for sequencing was blood. The receptors stem from a man between 18 and 35 years old in good health.

This clonotype was seen only a few times. The J gene is TRBJ2-6, the V gene TRBV29-1, with a tentative D call TRBD1 (5 bases). The CDR3 length is 18 residues. The V and J ends lost 0 bases and 0 bases respectively, with 15 bases between them. Germline V gene sequence: CDR1 SQVTM, CDR2 ANQGSEA. As DNA, the CDR3 is TGCAGCGTTGAAGATCCTTGGCAGGGCAGCTCTGGGGCCAACGTCCTGACTTTC. As protein: CSVEDPWQGSSGANVLTF. Full variable domain (outside the CDR3, taken from reference TRBV29-1 and TRBJ2-6): SAVISQKPSRDICQRGTSLTIQCQVDSQVTMMFWYRQQPGQSLTLIATANQGSEATYESGFVIDKFPISRPNLTFSTLTVSNMSPEDSSIYLCSVEDPWQGSSGANVLTFGAGSRLTVL.

This sequence joins TRBV4-3 and TRBJ2-2; no definite D call. The CDR3 sequence is 18 residues long. V gave up 0 bases and J gave up 3 bases, with 17 bases separating them. The germline CDR1 and CDR2 sequences are LGHNA and YSLEER. Written as DNA, the CDR3 is TGCGCCAGCAGCCAAGATTTTTTAGGTTATTCCGACACCGGGGAGCTGTTTTTT. Protein product: CASSQDFLGYSDTGELFF.

A few counts support this clonotype. This rearrangement joins TRBV29-1 to TRBJ1-1; possibly TRBD1 for D (5 bases). CDR3 size: 14 residues. From germline, CDR1 is SQVTM and CDR2 ANQGSEA. V was shortened by 4 bases and J by 0 bases, with 12 bases between the two germline ends. The DNA of the CDR3 is TGCAGCGTTGGGGTCAGGGCGGTGAACACTGAAGCTTTCTTT. It encodes CSVGVRAVNTEAFF.

CDR3 sequence reads: CSARDFGRQETQYF. The CDR3 region has the DNA TGCAGTGCTAGAGATTTTGGCAGGCAAGAGACCCAGTACTTC. The V and J genes are TRBV20-1 and TRBJ2-5; D call uncertain. There are 14 residues in the CDR3. Germline V gives CDR1 DFQATT, CDR2 SNEGSKA (reference sequence). Trimming stripped 0 bases from V and 2 bases from J, with 10 bases between.

The rearrangement joins TRBV4-2 to TRBJ2-2; no clear D gene. The CDR3 spans 14 residues. Germline CDR1 is LGHNA and CDR2 is YNFKEQ. The ends were cut back, 0 bases at V and 7 bases at J, with 9 bases in the middle. CDR3 coding DNA: TGTGCCAGCAGCCAAGAATGGGTTGGCGGGGAGCTGTTTTTT. This sequence encodes CASSQEWVGGELFF.

In the case of this clonotype: A much bigger clone sits one base away, suggesting this may be a read error. The rearrangement joins TRBV4-2 to TRBJ2-7; D is uncertain. V was cut by 1 base and J by 10 bases, with 14 bases left in between. There are 13 residues in the CDR3. The V gene's germline CDR1 is LGHNA and CDR2 YNFKEQ. Written as DNA, the CDR3 is TGTGCCAGCAGCCAAGGGATAGAAGAGGCCCAGTACTTC. Protein sequence: CASSQGIEEAQYF.

This clonotype occurred many times. The chain combines TRBV29-1 with TRBJ2-1; D ambiguous. Trimming removed 1 base at V and 5 bases at J, with 9 bases between. This CDR3 has 13 residues. CDR1 SQVTM and CDR2 ANQGSEA come from the germline V gene. The CDR3 sequence: CSVEVGEHNEQFF. The CDR3 DNA sequence: TGCAGCGTTGAAGTTGGAGAGCACAATGAGCAGTTCTTC.

The sample holds a few counts of this clonotype. This chain uses TRBV12-3 or TRBV12-4 with TRBJ2-5; tentative D call: TRBD1 (6 bases). V dropped 3 bases and J dropped 11 bases, with 19 bases sitting between them. This CDR3 region has 14 residues. CDR3 residues: CASSFLRDMGEQYF. CDR3 coding DNA: TGTGCCAGCAGTTTCCTCCGGGACATGGGAGAGCAGTACTTC.

CDR3 nucleotides: TGTGCCAGCTCACCACCGAGAAGTTCTGGGAATGAAAAACTGTTTTTT. Translated: CASSPPRSSGNEKLFF. This sequence joins TRBV18 and TRBJ1-4; no clear D. Between the trimmed V and J ends, which lost 0 bases and 5 bases, there was a span of 13 bases. This CDR3 has 16 amino acids. Germline V gives CDR1 KGHSH, CDR2 LQKENI.

V is TRBV20-1 and J is TRBJ2-1; D not certain. CDR3 length: 14 residues. V was shortened by 3 bases and J by 4 bases, with 13 bases between the two germline ends. Germline loops: CDR1 DFQATT, CDR2 SNEGSKA (reference sequence). In DNA form, the CDR3 reads TGCAGTGCTAGGGCCCCATTGGGGTACAATGAGCAGTTCTTC. Translation: CSARAPLGYNEQFF.

V and J are TRBV15 and TRBJ1-4; D remains unclear. The germline V and J ends were trimmed by 4 bases and 5 bases, with 14 bases remaining between them. This CDR3 is built from 15 residues. Germline V lookup: CDR1 LNHNV, CDR2 YYDKDF (reference sequence). The chain's CDR3 is CATSTRRGENEKLFF. The DNA for the CDR3 is TGTGCCACCAGCACAAGACGGGGAGAAAATGAAAAACTGTTTTTT.